The source of this T cell receptor beta chain is a study of cytomegalovirus exposure and HLA in healthy donors. Study-level background: Assignment to the Caucasian-associated ancestry cluster applied to 75% to 85% of the 300 to 500 genotyped donors.

Germline V gives CDR1 SGHAT, CDR2 FQNNGV. There are 14 residues in the CDR3. Trimming left V 7 bases short and J 0 bases short, with 10 bases between. Regarding this clone: Its matching antigen is unknown.

Primers included in the PCR were 60 Vbeta and 13 Jbeta primers. Per the authors' pipeline: Later, 65 million to 85 million unique TCR beta chains were counted in an analysis, and about 10 million of them were shared. The protocol was immunoSEQ multiplex PCR, while the TCRdb copy is restricted to in-frame clones and leaves out a portion. V and J calls and clone size follow that table, whereas D and trimming were derived from the DNA. Among some 130,000 clones listed, more than 60% were seen once. Points from the study as a whole: There were some V segments, including TRBV6-2 and TRBV6-3, excluded as indistinguishable.

The genes are TRBV11-2 and TRBJ2-1, with D perhaps matching TRBD1 (6 bases). Material for sequencing was PBMCs. The clonotype was recovered from a woman aged 40 to 50 in good health and CMV-seronegative. The CDR3 sequence is CASTDRSSYNEQFF. The DNA of the CDR3 is TGTGCCAGCACCGACAGGAGCTCCTACAATGAGCAGTTCTTC.